These 9 T cell receptor beta chains share one sample of origin, sequenced in a study of regulatory T cells in long-lasting Graves disease. The time point was: newly diagnosed GD, antithyroid drugs for less than 3 months. PBMC RNA served as the TCR library source. The TCR beta library used iRepertoire HTBI primers with Arm-PCR amplification of CDR3. TCRdb called the multiplex PCR reads again in MiXCR, with one record for every CDR3 protein. The sample contains hundreds of thousands of distinct CDR3 sequences, over 15% of which appear only once. Source: peripheral blood mononuclear cells (PBMCs), taken at new diagnosis, from a patient treated with antithyroid drugs. Receptors were obtained from a female donor with Graves disease.

This clonotype was detected many times. The CDR3 is CASSYPSRPQHF. Here the CDR3 DNA reads TGTGCCAGCAGTTACCCGAGCCGGCCCCAGCATTTT. The V call is TRBV6-5, the J call TRBJ1-5; no firm D call. The germline V gene has CDR1 MNHEY and CDR2 SVGAGI. The CDR3 loop spans 12 amino acids. Trimming took 2 bases from V and 9 from J, leaving 8 bases between them.

This chain joins TRBV4-1 and TRBJ2-1; D call uncertain. V lost 3 bases, J lost 4 bases, and 7 bases lay in between. This CDR3 comprises 13 residues. Germline CDR1 and CDR2: MGHRA and YSYEKL. The CDR3 spells CASSQGLYNEQFF. DNA for the CDR3: TGCGCCAGCAGCCAGGGTCTGTACAATGAGCAGTTCTTC.

This clonotype has a count of ten or more. CDR3 sequence: CSVDAGDTQYF. In DNA, the CDR3 is TGCAGCGTTGACGCAGGGGATACGCAGTATTTT. This rearrangement joins TRBV29-1 to TRBJ2-3; D possibly corresponds to TRBD1 (5 bases). The CDR3 is 11 residues long. V gave up 3 bases and J gave up 6 bases, with 7 bases separating them. Germline CDR1 SQVTM, CDR2 ANQGSEA.

The genes are TRBV19 and TRBJ1-5, with 9 bases matching TRBD1. There are 16 residues in the CDR3. Losses at the gene ends were 8 bases for V and 7 bases for J; bases not matched to a gene: 15. The germline CDR1 and CDR2 sequences are LNHDA and SQIVND (reference sequence). The CDR3 reads CASQGPQGAGWQPQHF. In DNA form, the CDR3 reads TGTGCCAGTCAAGGACCACAGGGGGCGGGGTGGCAGCCCCAGCATTTT.

Notes on this clonotype: With a much larger clone just one base away, this may be a read error. This chain links TRBV7-8 with TRBJ2-4; D is undetermined. Germline V gene sequence: CDR1 SGHVS, CDR2 FQNEAQ. This CDR3 contains 16 residues. The DNA for the CDR3 is TGTGCCAGCAGCTTAGGCCAGTACCGAAGCCAAAACATTCGGTACTTC. It encodes CASSLGQYRSQNIRYF.

This clonotype has a count of ten or more. CDR3 protein: CASSLARANEKLFF. In DNA, the CDR3 is TGTGCCAGCAGCTTGGCCAGGGCTAATGAAAAACTGTTTTTT. The chain joins TRBV7-9 to TRBJ1-4, with D tentatively TRBD1 (5 bases). V was trimmed by 3 bases and J by 3 bases, leaving 8 bases between them. This CDR3 has 14 amino acids. The V gene's germline CDR1 is SEHNR and CDR2 FQNEAQ (reference sequence).

The V and J genes are TRBV28 and TRBJ2-7; D is perhaps TRBD1 or TRBD2 (5 bases each). Germline CDR1 and CDR2: MDHEN and SYDVKM. The CDR3 is 16 residues long. Trimming shortened V by 2 bases and J by 0 bases, and 14 bases separated the two germline ends. DNA for the CDR3: TGTGCCAGCAGTTTACGGGGCGAGACGAGCTCCTACGAGCAGTACTTC. Its protein is CASSLRGETSSYEQYF. The full variable domain, its missing parts supplied by reference TRBV28 and TRBJ2-7, is DVKVTQSSRYLVKRTGEKVFLECVQDMDHENMFWYRQDPGLGLRLIYFSYDVKMKEKGDIPEGYSVSREKKERFSLILESASTNQTSMYLCASSLRGETSSYEQYFGPGTRLTVT.

The chain carries TRBV11-3 and TRBJ2-1; perhaps TRBD1 as D (6 bases). CDR3 length equals 15 residues. Germline lookup yields CDR1 SGHNT and CDR2 YENEEA. V was pared by 5 bases and J by 0 bases, with 11 bases between. CDR3 nucleotide sequence: TGTGCCAGCAGCCTTCGGACAGCCTCCTACAATGAGCAGTTCTTC. Protein sequence: CASSLRTASYNEQFF.

This clonotype was picked up many times. This sequence joins TRBV24-1 and TRBJ2-5, with 10 nucleotides matching TRBD2. CDR1 is KGHDR, CDR2 SFDVKD, per germline. Trimming cost V 3 bases and J 5 bases; bases outside gene matches: 14. CDR3 length: 18 amino acids. The CDR3 coding sequence is TGTGCCACCAGTGATCATAAAGCTAGCGGGAGCGGTGGGGAGACCCAGTACTTC. As protein: CATSDHKASGSGGETQYF.